The rows below give T cell receptor beta chains drawn from one sample of a study of cytomegalovirus exposure and HLA in healthy donors. Using immunoSEQ multiplex PCR, the repertoire was profiled, and TCRdb retains in-frame clones only, with some absent. The sample includes 100,000 to 150,000 clones, 83% of them seen just once. The sample was PBMCs. The source is a middle-aged woman in good health and CMV-seropositive. Both conserved end residues are part of each CDR3. Each record gives: CDR3 protein, CDR3 DNA, J gene, clone size, D gene, V gene. D genes are given only for firm matches. Some rows mark clone size as missing; the rest say once, few, many or name a class of expanded clone.

cdr3_aa: CASSLEASAYNEQFF; cdr3_nt: TGTGCCAGCAGTTTAGAGGCTAGCGCATACAATGAGCAGTTCTTC; j_call: TRBJ2-1; clone_size: -; d_call: -; v_call: TRBV27
cdr3_aa: CAWRTGGPYNEQFF; cdr3_nt: TGTGCCTGGAGGACAGGGGGACCCTACAATGAGCAGTTCTTC; j_call: TRBJ2-1; clone_size: -; d_call: TRBD1; v_call: TRBV30
cdr3_aa: CASSQEGGIGGYTF; cdr3_nt: TGTGCCAGCAGCCAAGAGGGGGGGATAGGAGGCTACACCTTC; j_call: TRBJ1-2; clone_size: -; d_call: -; v_call: TRBV14
cdr3_aa: CASSTGRGYSYEQYF; cdr3_nt: TGCGCCAGCAGCACCGGGAGAGGGTATTCCTACGAGCAGTACTTC; j_call: TRBJ2-7; clone_size: -; d_call: -; v_call: TRBV5-1
cdr3_aa: CASSPGHGYTF; cdr3_nt: TGTGCCAGCAGTCCCGGACACGGCTACACCTTC; j_call: TRBJ1-2; clone_size: -; d_call: -; v_call: TRBV6-5
cdr3_aa: CASNPGLAYPNEQFF; cdr3_nt: TGTGCCAGCAATCCGGGACTGGCATACCCCAATGAGCAGTTCTTC; j_call: TRBJ2-1; clone_size: -; d_call: -; v_call: TRBV7-2
cdr3_aa: CASSRRSGLANEKLFF; cdr3_nt: TGTGCCAGCAGCCGAAGATCAGGCCTGGCTAATGAAAAACTGTTTTTT; j_call: TRBJ1-4; clone_size: once; d_call: -; v_call: TRBV7-9
cdr3_aa: CASSQVNEQFF; cdr3_nt: TGTGCCAGCAGCCAAGTAAATGAGCAGTTCTTC; j_call: TRBJ2-1; clone_size: -; d_call: -; v_call: TRBV14
cdr3_aa: CASSSHRDRGGRTQYF; cdr3_nt: TGTGCCAGCAGTTCCCACCGGGACAGGGGCGGGAGGACCCAGTACTTC; j_call: TRBJ2-5; clone_size: -; d_call: TRBD1; v_call: TRBV7-8
cdr3_aa: CASSPGTSANEQFF; cdr3_nt: TGTGCCAGCAGCCCCGGGACTAGTGCCAATGAGCAGTTCTTC; j_call: TRBJ2-1; clone_size: -; d_call: TRBD2; v_call: TRBV5-6
cdr3_aa: CASSLGPGDYEQYF; cdr3_nt: TGTGCCAGCAGCTTAGGCCCAGGGGACTACGAGCAGTACTTC; j_call: TRBJ2-7; clone_size: -; d_call: -; v_call: TRBV11-3
cdr3_aa: CASSLGISGEQFF; cdr3_nt: TGTGCCAGCAGCTTAGGGATTAGCGGTGAGCAGTTCTTC; j_call: TRBJ2-1; clone_size: -; d_call: -; v_call: TRBV7-9
cdr3_aa: CASSEIPGGYQPQHF; cdr3_nt: TGTGCCAGCAGTGAAATCCCCGGGGGTTATCAGCCCCAGCATTTT; j_call: TRBJ1-5; clone_size: -; d_call: -; v_call: TRBV6-1
cdr3_aa: CASSLAPTGTDTQYF; cdr3_nt: TGTGCCAGCAGTTTAGCTCCGACAGGCACAGATACGCAGTATTTT; j_call: TRBJ2-3; clone_size: once; d_call: -; v_call: TRBV6-5
cdr3_aa: CAWERSRTSGLFWNEQFF; cdr3_nt: TGTGCCTGGGAAAGGAGTCGGACTAGCGGGTTGTTTTGGAATGAGCAGTTCTTC; j_call: TRBJ2-1; clone_size: -; d_call: TRBD2; v_call: TRBV30
cdr3_aa: CASSQREMDEQFF; cdr3_nt: TGTGCCAGCAGCCAGCGGGAGATGGATGAGCAGTTCTTC; j_call: TRBJ2-1; clone_size: -; d_call: TRBD2; v_call: TRBV6-1
cdr3_aa: CASSRGQSQETQYF; cdr3_nt: TGTGCCAGCTCAAGAGGGCAGTCACAAGAGACCCAGTACTTC; j_call: TRBJ2-5; clone_size: -; d_call: -; v_call: TRBV6-5
cdr3_aa: CASSTSGTQSLTDTQYF; cdr3_nt: TGCGCCAGCAGCACTAGCGGGACCCAATCCCTCACAGATACGCAGTATTTT; j_call: TRBJ2-3; clone_size: -; d_call: TRBD2; v_call: TRBV5-1
cdr3_aa: CASSQDRGGWSEQYF; cdr3_nt: TGTGCCAGCAGCCAAGATCGCGGGGGTTGGAGTGAGCAGTACTTC; j_call: TRBJ2-7; clone_size: -; d_call: TRBD2; v_call: TRBV14
cdr3_aa: CATSTGVGEQYF; cdr3_nt: TGTGCCACTTCCACAGGGGTGGGGGAGCAGTACTTC; j_call: TRBJ2-7; clone_size: -; d_call: TRBD1; v_call: TRBV25-1
cdr3_aa: CASSPDEGVNTEAFF; cdr3_nt: TGCGCCAGCAGCCCGGACGAAGGGGTGAACACTGAAGCTTTCTTT; j_call: TRBJ1-1; clone_size: -; d_call: -; v_call: TRBV5-1
cdr3_aa: CASSLRSTPQETQYF; cdr3_nt: TGCGCCAGCAGCTTGCGATCCACACCACAAGAGACCCAGTACTTC; j_call: TRBJ2-5; clone_size: -; d_call: -; v_call: TRBV5-1
cdr3_aa: CAWRGERVRNEQFF; cdr3_nt: TGTGCCTGGAGGGGTGAACGGGTGCGGAATGAGCAGTTCTTC; j_call: TRBJ2-1; clone_size: -; d_call: -; v_call: TRBV30
cdr3_aa: CASSYRTKLNIQYF; cdr3_nt: TGTGCCAGCAGTTACCGAACTAAGTTGAACATTCAGTACTTC; j_call: TRBJ2-4; clone_size: -; d_call: -; v_call: TRBV6-5
cdr3_aa: CASSLETGGNTEAFF; cdr3_nt: TGTGCCAGCAGCTTAGAAACAGGGGGAAACACTGAAGCTTTCTTT; j_call: TRBJ1-1; clone_size: once; d_call: TRBD1; v_call: TRBV7-9
cdr3_aa: CASSFERERADTQYF; cdr3_nt: TGTGCCAGCAGCTTCGAGCGGGAGAGGGCAGATACGCAGTATTTT; j_call: TRBJ2-3; clone_size: -; d_call: TRBD2; v_call: TRBV5-6
cdr3_aa: CASSEMTGTGNTEAFF; cdr3_nt: TGTGCCAGCAGCGAGATGACCGGGACAGGGAACACTGAAGCTTTCTTT; j_call: TRBJ1-1; clone_size: -; d_call: TRBD1; v_call: TRBV5-6
cdr3_aa: CASRDFSANTGELFF; cdr3_nt: TGTGCCAGCAGGGACTTCTCTGCGAACACCGGGGAGCTGTTTTTT; j_call: TRBJ2-2; clone_size: -; d_call: -; v_call: TRBV27
cdr3_aa: CASSTRRTSGEQYF; cdr3_nt: TGTGCCAGCAGCACTAGACGGACTAGCGGCGAGCAGTACTTC; j_call: TRBJ2-7; clone_size: -; d_call: TRBD2; v_call: TRBV5-6
cdr3_aa: CASSLKQREVKNIQYF; cdr3_nt: TGTGCCAGCAGCTTAAAACAGCGGGAGGTCAAAAACATTCAGTACTTC; j_call: TRBJ2-4; clone_size: few; d_call: TRBD2; v_call: TRBV11-2
cdr3_aa: CASSLETGHNLNTEAFF; cdr3_nt: TGTGCCAGCAGTTTAGAGACGGGACATAACTTGAACACTGAAGCTTTCTTT; j_call: TRBJ1-1; clone_size: -; d_call: -; v_call: TRBV28
cdr3_aa: CASSPPRLAGGTNTGELFF; cdr3_nt: TGTGCCAGCAGCCCCCCTCGACTAGCGGGAGGAACGAACACCGGGGAGCTGTTTTTT; j_call: TRBJ2-2; clone_size: once; d_call: TRBD2; v_call: TRBV27
cdr3_aa: CASSVAGDTGELFF; cdr3_nt: TGTGCCAGCAGTGTAGCGGGAGACACCGGGGAGCTGTTTTTT; j_call: TRBJ2-2; clone_size: -; d_call: TRBD2; v_call: TRBV6-1
cdr3_aa: CASSLGLPTDTQYF; cdr3_nt: TGTGCCAGCAGCCTCGGACTCCCCACAGATACGCAGTATTTT; j_call: TRBJ2-3; clone_size: -; d_call: -; v_call: TRBV14
cdr3_aa: CASSAGQGNYGYTF; cdr3_nt: TGTGCCAGCAGCGCGGGACAGGGCAACTATGGCTACACCTTC; j_call: TRBJ1-2; clone_size: -; d_call: TRBD1; v_call: TRBV9
cdr3_aa: CSVEVRNTIYF; cdr3_nt: TGCAGCGTTGAAGTCAGAAACACCATATATTTT; j_call: TRBJ1-3; clone_size: few; d_call: -; v_call: TRBV29-1
cdr3_aa: CATRRSVINEQFF; cdr3_nt: TGTGCCACCAGACGGAGCGTTATCAATGAGCAGTTCTTC; j_call: TRBJ2-1; clone_size: -; d_call: -; v_call: TRBV15
cdr3_aa: CASVRNNEQFF; cdr3_nt: TGTGCCAGCGTCCGTAACAATGAGCAGTTCTTC; j_call: TRBJ2-1; clone_size: -; d_call: -; v_call: TRBV6-1
cdr3_aa: CASSPGLAGAQETQYF; cdr3_nt: TGCGCCAGCAGCCCAGGACTAGCGGGGGCACAAGAGACCCAGTACTTC; j_call: TRBJ2-5; clone_size: once; d_call: TRBD2; v_call: TRBV5-1
cdr3_aa: CSAREGEKLFF; cdr3_nt: TGCAGCGCGCGGGAGGGGGAAAAACTGTTTTTT; j_call: TRBJ1-4; clone_size: -; d_call: -; v_call: TRBV29-1
cdr3_aa: CASSQDWGPTEAFF; cdr3_nt: TGTGCCAGCAGCCAAGATTGGGGGCCCACTGAAGCTTTCTTT; j_call: TRBJ1-1; clone_size: few; d_call: -; v_call: TRBV4-2
cdr3_aa: CASSLSGTGLNNYGYTF; cdr3_nt: TGTGCCAGCAGCTTGAGTGGGACAGGGCTAAATAACTATGGCTACACCTTC; j_call: TRBJ1-2; clone_size: -; d_call: TRBD1; v_call: TRBV5-6
cdr3_aa: CASSWKTSGRAGETQYF; cdr3_nt: TGCGCCAGCAGCTGGAAGACTAGCGGGAGGGCCGGGGAGACCCAGTACTTC; j_call: TRBJ2-5; clone_size: -; d_call: TRBD2; v_call: TRBV5-1
cdr3_aa: CASSDSSGTGGGDGYTF; cdr3_nt: TGTGCCAGCAGTGACTCGTCCGGGACAGGGGGAGGGGATGGCTACACCTTC; j_call: TRBJ1-2; clone_size: few; d_call: TRBD1; v_call: TRBV6-4
cdr3_aa: CASSFSGSSYEQYF; cdr3_nt: TGTGCCAGCAGTTTTTCAGGGTCGTCCTACGAGCAGTACTTC; j_call: TRBJ2-7; clone_size: -; d_call: -; v_call: TRBV27
cdr3_aa: CAGNSGGQEQYF; cdr3_nt: TGCGCCGGAAATTCAGGGGGTCAGGAGCAGTACTTC; j_call: TRBJ2-7; clone_size: -; d_call: TRBD1; v_call: TRBV10-2
cdr3_aa: CASSLAPGSNEKLFF; cdr3_nt: TGTGCCAGCAGTTTAGCCCCAGGCAGTAATGAAAAACTGTTTTTT; j_call: TRBJ1-4; clone_size: -; d_call: -; v_call: TRBV27
cdr3_aa: CASSYSGQGDYEQYF; cdr3_nt: TGTGCCAGCAGTTACTCTGGTCAGGGGGACTACGAGCAGTACTTC; j_call: TRBJ2-7; clone_size: -; d_call: TRBD1; v_call: TRBV6-5
cdr3_aa: CAISESTFMKGPNYGYTF; cdr3_nt: TGTGCCATCAGTGAGTCAACTTTTATGAAGGGGCCTAACTATGGCTACACCTTC; j_call: TRBJ1-2; clone_size: -; d_call: -; v_call: TRBV10-3
cdr3_aa: CASKTGLEDTQYF; cdr3_nt: TGTGCCAGCAAAACAGGGTTGGAAGATACGCAGTATTTT; j_call: TRBJ2-3; clone_size: -; d_call: -; v_call: TRBV28
cdr3_aa: CATKDRDSNQPQHF; cdr3_nt: TGTGCCACTAAGGACAGGGATAGCAATCAGCCCCAGCATTTT; j_call: TRBJ1-5; clone_size: -; d_call: TRBD1; v_call: TRBV19
cdr3_aa: CASSVGGDRNYEQYF; cdr3_nt: TGTGCCAGCAGCGTAGGCGGAGACCGCAACTACGAGCAGTACTTC; j_call: TRBJ2-7; clone_size: few; d_call: -; v_call: TRBV9
cdr3_aa: CASRIGYTDTQYF; cdr3_nt: TGTGCCAGTAGAATCGGGTATACAGATACGCAGTATTTT; j_call: TRBJ2-3; clone_size: -; d_call: -; v_call: TRBV19
cdr3_aa: CASSFQGQPQHF; cdr3_nt: TGTGCCAGCAGCTTCCAGGGCCAGCCCCAGCATTTT; j_call: TRBJ1-5; clone_size: -; d_call: -; v_call: TRBV5-8
cdr3_aa: CAWSGQGLYGYTF; cdr3_nt: TGTGCCTGGAGTGGACAGGGACTCTATGGCTACACCTTC; j_call: TRBJ1-2; clone_size: -; d_call: TRBD1; v_call: TRBV30
cdr3_aa: CASSSGVGDSPLHF; cdr3_nt: TGTGCCAGCAGCTCGGGAGTAGGGGATTCACCCCTCCACTTT; j_call: TRBJ1-6; clone_size: -; d_call: -; v_call: TRBV9
cdr3_aa: CASSDSPGGWYGYTF; cdr3_nt: TGTGCCAGCAGTGACTCTCCAGGGGGCTGGTATGGCTACACCTTC; j_call: TRBJ1-2; clone_size: -; d_call: TRBD1; v_call: TRBV6-4
cdr3_aa: CASSYGLAGVSETQYF; cdr3_nt: TGTGCCAGCAGTTACGGACTAGCGGGAGTCTCTGAGACCCAGTACTTC; j_call: TRBJ2-5; clone_size: -; d_call: TRBD2; v_call: TRBV6-5
cdr3_aa: CASSYSLTRIIDIQYF; cdr3_nt: TGTGCCAGCAGTTACAGCCTGACTAGAATCATAGACATTCAGTACTTC; j_call: TRBJ2-4; clone_size: -; d_call: -; v_call: TRBV6-5